Listed here are 10 T cell receptor beta chains from one sample, sequenced in a study of T cell changes during pregnancy in multiple sclerosis. Assay: immunoSEQ multiplex PCR; the TCRdb copy retains only in-frame clones and omits some. The data contain about 40,000 clones, roughly 90% of them singletons. Specimen: CD8+ T cells from peripheral blood mononuclear cells, collected in the first trimester of pregnancy. These receptors all stem from a female donor with multiple sclerosis, enrolled in a pregnancy study.

This clone was picked up one time. This chain links TRBV13 with TRBJ2-1, with 7 bases lining up with TRBD1. Per germline, CDR1 PRHDT and CDR2 FYEKMQ (reference sequence). Trimming took 5 bases from V and 4 from J; bases not matched to a gene: 11. This CDR3 spans 16 amino acids. This CDR3 reads CASSPRGTVTYNEQFF. The CDR3 DNA follows: TGTGCCAGCAGCCCAAGAGGGACAGTCACATACAATGAGCAGTTCTTC.

The V gene is TRBV10-2, the J gene TRBJ2-1, with TRBD2 identical over 12 bases. The ends lost 6 bases at V and 8 bases at J; junction bases unmatched: 5. CDR1 and CDR2 from the germline V gene are WSHSY and SAAADI. This CDR3 comprises 14 residues. CDR3 sequence reads: CASSSSGGAYEQFF. The CDR3 coding sequence is TGCGCCAGCAGCTCTAGCGGGGGGGCTTATGAGCAGTTCTTC.

The genes are TRBV7-8 and TRBJ1-6; D is undetermined. Trimming removed 3 bases at V and 9 bases at J, with 15 bases between. Germline assignment: CDR1 SGHVS and CDR2 FQNEAQ. This CDR3 region has 15 residues. The CDR3 DNA follows: TGTGCCAGCAGCTTTTTGGAGGTTCGGGTTTCACCCCTCCACTTT. Amino acid sequence: CASSFLEVRVSPLHF.

The sample holds one count of this clone. The V gene is TRBV13, the J gene TRBJ2-7; TRBD1 is a possible D gene (6 bases). Germline-derived CDR1 and CDR2 are PRHDT and FYEKMQ (reference sequence). The CDR3 consists of 14 residues. Trimming pared 4 bases from V and 4 bases from J, leaving 14 bases between. CDR3 nucleotide sequence: TGTGCCAGCAGCTCCAGGGGTTTCGGGTACGAGCAGTACTTC. Its translation is CASSSRGFGYEQYF.

The chain uses TRBV11-2 and TRBJ2-7; 7 positions match TRBD1. CDR1 is SGHAT, CDR2 FQNNGV, per germline. The CDR3 length is 12 residues. Trimming removed 4 bases from V and 5 bases from J; junction bases left unmatched: 2. Here the CDR3 DNA reads TGTGCCAGCAGCTCAACAGGGGACGAGCAGTACTTC. Its protein product is CASSSTGDEQYF. The whole variable domain, remainder taken from reference TRBV11-2 and TRBJ2-7, is EAGVAQSPRYKIIEKRQSVAFWCNPISGHATLYWYQQILGQGPKLLIQFQNNGVVDDSQLPKDRFSAERLKGVDSTLKIQPAKLEDSAVYLCASSSTGDEQYFGPGTRLTVT.

V usage is TRBV15 and J usage is TRBJ2-5; 11 bases line up with TRBD1. With V trimmed by 3 bases and J by 4 bases, 4 bases remained unmatched. Germline CDR1 LNHNV, CDR2 YYDKDF (reference sequence). The CDR3 totals 15 residues. The CDR3 bases are TGTGCCACCAGCAGCCGGACAGGGGGCGCAGAGACCCAGTACTTC. It translates to CATSSRTGGAETQYF. The full variable domain, completed using reference TRBV15 and TRBJ2-5, is DAMVIQNPRYQVTQFGKPVTLSCSQTLNHNVMYWYQQKSSQAPKLLFHYYDKDFNNEADTPDNFQSRRPNTSFCFLDIRSPGLGDTAMYLCATSSRTGGAETQYFGPGTRLLVL.

This rearrangement joins TRBV5-1 to TRBJ2-7, with TRBD1 as a possible D gene (6 bases). Trimming cost V 4 bases and J 7 bases, with 24 bases left between them. The CDR3 is 16 amino acids. CDR1 and CDR2 from the germline V gene are SGHRS and YFSETQ. For the CDR3, the DNA is TGCGCCAGCAGCCCACCGGCCAGGGGAACTTTGAGTGAGCAGTACTTC. Residues: CASSPPARGTLSEQYF.

This chain uses TRBV20-1 with TRBJ1-2; no reliable D call. V lost 1 base and J lost 8, with 8 bases in between. Per germline, CDR1 DFQATT and CDR2 SNEGSKA (reference sequence). The CDR3 consists of 11 residues. This chain's CDR3 is CSARAERGYTF. CDR3 DNA sequence: TGCAGTGCTAGAGCGGAGAGAGGCTACACCTTC.

The chain has TRBV10-2 and TRBJ1-2; D is possibly TRBD1 (6 bases). Germline V gene lookup returns CDR1 WSHSY and CDR2 SAAADI. The CDR3 totals 13 residues. V lost 0 bases, J lost 9 bases, and 11 bases lay in between. CDR3 sequence (DNA): TGCGCCAGCAGTGAGTCGACAGGAGGAAGCTACACCTTC. The encoded protein is CASSESTGGSYTF.

The rearrangement joins TRBV27 to TRBJ2-7, with D possibly being TRBD1 (6 bases). This CDR3 contains 17 residues. Trimming pared 3 bases from V and 3 bases from J, leaving 21 bases between. CDR1 and CDR2 from the germline V gene are MNHEY and SMNVEV (reference sequence). As DNA, the CDR3 is TGTGCCAGCAGTTTGGGGATTACAACGACAGGAGGCTACGAGCAGTACTTC. This codes for CASSLGITTTGGYEQYF.